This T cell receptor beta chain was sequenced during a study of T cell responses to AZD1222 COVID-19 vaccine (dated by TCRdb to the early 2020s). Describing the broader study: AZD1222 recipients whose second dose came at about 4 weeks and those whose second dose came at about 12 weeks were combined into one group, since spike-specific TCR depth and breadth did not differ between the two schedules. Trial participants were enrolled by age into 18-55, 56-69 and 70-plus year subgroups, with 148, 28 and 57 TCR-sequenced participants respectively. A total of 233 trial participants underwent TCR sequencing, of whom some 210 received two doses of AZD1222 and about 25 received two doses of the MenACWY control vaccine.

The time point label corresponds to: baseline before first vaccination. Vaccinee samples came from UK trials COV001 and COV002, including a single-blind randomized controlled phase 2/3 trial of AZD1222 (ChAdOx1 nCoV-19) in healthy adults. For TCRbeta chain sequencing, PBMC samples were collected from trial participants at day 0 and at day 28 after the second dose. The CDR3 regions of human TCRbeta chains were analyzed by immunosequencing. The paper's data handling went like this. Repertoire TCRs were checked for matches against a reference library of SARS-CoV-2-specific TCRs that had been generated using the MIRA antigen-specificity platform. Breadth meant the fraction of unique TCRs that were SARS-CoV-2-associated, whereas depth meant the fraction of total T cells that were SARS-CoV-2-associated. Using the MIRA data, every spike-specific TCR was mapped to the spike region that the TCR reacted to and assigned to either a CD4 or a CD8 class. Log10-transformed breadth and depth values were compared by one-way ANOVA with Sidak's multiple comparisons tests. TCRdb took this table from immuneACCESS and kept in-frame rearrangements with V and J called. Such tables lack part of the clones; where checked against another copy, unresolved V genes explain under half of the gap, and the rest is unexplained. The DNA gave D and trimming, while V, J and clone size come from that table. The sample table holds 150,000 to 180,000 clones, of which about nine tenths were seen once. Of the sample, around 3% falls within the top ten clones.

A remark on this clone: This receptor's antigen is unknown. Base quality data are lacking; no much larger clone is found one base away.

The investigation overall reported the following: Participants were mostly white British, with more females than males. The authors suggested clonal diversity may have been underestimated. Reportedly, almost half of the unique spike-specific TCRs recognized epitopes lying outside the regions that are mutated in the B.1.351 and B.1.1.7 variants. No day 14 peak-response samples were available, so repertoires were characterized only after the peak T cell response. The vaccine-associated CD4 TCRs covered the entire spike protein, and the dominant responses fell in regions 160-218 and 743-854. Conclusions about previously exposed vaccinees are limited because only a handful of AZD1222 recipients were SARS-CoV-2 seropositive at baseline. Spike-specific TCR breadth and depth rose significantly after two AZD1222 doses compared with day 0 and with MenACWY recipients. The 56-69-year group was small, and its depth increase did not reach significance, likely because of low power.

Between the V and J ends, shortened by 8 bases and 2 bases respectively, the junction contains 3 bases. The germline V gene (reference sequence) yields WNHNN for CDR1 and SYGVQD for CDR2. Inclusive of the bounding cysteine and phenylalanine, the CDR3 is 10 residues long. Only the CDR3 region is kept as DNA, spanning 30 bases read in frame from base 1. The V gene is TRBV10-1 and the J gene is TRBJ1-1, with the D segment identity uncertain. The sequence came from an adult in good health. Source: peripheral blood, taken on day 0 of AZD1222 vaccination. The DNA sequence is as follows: TGCGCCAGCCTTAACACTGAAGCTTTCTTT. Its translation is CASLNTEAFF.